This T cell receptor beta chain was sequenced during a study of CD8+ T cells in alopecia areata. Germline loops: CDR1 SGHVS, CDR2 FQNEAQ. The CDR3 runs 13 residues. The trim removed 1 base at V and 12 bases at J, leaving 5 bases unmatched. As the sequencing template, cDNA was produced by extracting RNA and reverse transcribing it. Assay used: immunoSEQ multiplex PCR; TCRdb lists only in-frame clones, some missing. Of 42,000 or so clones listed, 92% are singletons. As for treatment: oral pan-JAK inhibitor, 5-10 mg twice daily. This sequence joins TRBV7-8 and TRBJ2-7, with 11 bases lining up with TRBD1. The sequence was obtained from a human donor with alopecia areata. Sequenced here: CD8+ T cells sorted from blood, sampled at week 24, from a patient treated with tofacitinib. CDR3 bases: TGTGCCAGCAGCTTAGATCGAGGACAGGGGGCGTACTTC. Its translation: CASSLDRGQGAYF. The full variable domain, in which reference TRBV7-8 and TRBJ2-7 provide the parts outside the CDR3, is GAGVSQSPRYKVAKRGQDVALRCDPISGHVSLFWYQQALGQGPEFLTYFQNEAQLDKSGLPSDRFFAERPEGSVSTLKIQRTQQEDSAVYLCASSLDRGQGAYFGPGTRLTVT.